This is a list of T cell receptor beta chains from one sample in a study of long-term antiretroviral therapy in people with HIV. Generated by immunoSEQ multiplex PCR, the TCRdb table keeps only in-frame clones and is missing some. The table has 20,000 to 25,000 clones, 84% seen once; the top ten hold 3% to 3.5%. Sequencing was performed on unsorted PBMCs, taken 1.9 years after starting antiretroviral therapy. The receptors come from a woman aged 45 to 65 with HIV. Both conserved end residues are part of each CDR3. A D gene is named only where the DNA matches it firmly. Size is omitted from some rows. Given values are once, few, many or a class for expanded clones.

TRBJ2-2 TRBV5-4 TRBD1 few CASSQGQDTGELFF TGTGCCAGCAGCCAGGGACAGGACACCGGGGAGCTGTTTTTT
TRBJ2-7 TRBV18 . . CASSPNRDSYEQYF TGTGCCAGCTCACCGAACAGGGACTCCTACGAGCAGTACTTC
TRBJ2-1 TRBV7-9 TRBD1 . CASSPEGAGEQFF TGTGCCAGCAGTCCTGAGGGGGCGGGTGAGCAGTTCTTC
TRBJ2-7 TRBV5-5 . . CASSSLSGRTVTPYEQYF TGTGCCAGCAGCTCCTTAAGCGGAAGGACAGTAACTCCCTACGAGCAGTACTTC
TRBJ1-1 TRBV4-1 TRBD1 once CATRGTRHRGTEAFF TGCGCCACCAGAGGGACTCGGCACAGGGGGACTGAAGCTTTCTTT
TRBJ1-6 TRBV4-2 . . CASSQEGGVSYSPLHF TGTGCCAGCAGCCAAGAGGGGGGGGTTTCGTATTCACCCCTCCACTTT
TRBJ2-1 TRBV9 TRBD2 . CASSVEGTSGGEQFF TGTGCCAGCAGCGTAGAGGGGACTAGCGGGGGTGAGCAGTTCTTC
TRBJ2-7 TRBV4-3 . . CASSQESPGRNEQYF TGCGCCAGCAGCCAAGAAAGTCCGGGACGTAACGAGCAGTACTTC
TRBJ2-7 TRBV5-1 . . CASSFKVDSYEQYF TGCGCCAGCAGCTTTAAGGTGGACTCCTACGAGCAGTACTTC
TRBJ2-5 TRBV5-1 . . CASTPRGAPGETQYF TGCGCCAGCACCCCGAGGGGGGCCCCGGGAGAGACCCAGTACTTC
TRBJ2-2 TRBV4-2 . . CASSQDTSSGDTGELFF TGTGCCAGCAGCCAAGATACGTCCTCAGGGGACACCGGGGAGCTGTTTTTT
TRBJ1-2 TRBV6-6 . . CASSPPGTLYGYTF TGTGCCAGCAGTCCCCCGGGGACACTCTATGGCTACACCTTC
TRBJ1-2 TRBV5-1 . . CASSLLSQLTF TGCGCCAGCAGCTTATTAAGTCAACTAACCTTC
TRBJ2-3 TRBV7-3 TRBD1 . CASSPRDRGSDTQYF TGTGCCAGCAGCCCCCGGGACAGGGGGTCAGATACGCAGTATTTT
TRBJ1-1 TRBV4-1 . . CASRIITMNTEAFF TGCGCCAGCAGAATTATAACGATGAACACTGAAGCTTTCTTT
TRBJ1-5 TRBV5-1 TRBD1 . CASSPTTGDGQPQHF TGCGCCAGCAGTCCTACCACAGGGGACGGTCAGCCCCAGCATTTT
TRBJ2-5 TRBV2 TRBD2 . CASSGLAEETQYF TGTGCCAGCAGTGGACTAGCGGAAGAGACCCAGTACTTC
TRBJ1-2 TRBV7-2 TRBD1 . CASSHLLGQGFEGYTF TGTGCCAGCAGCCACCTCCTGGGACAGGGCTTTGAAGGCTACACCTTC
TRBJ2-7 TRBV11-2 . few CASRADSYEQYF TGTGCCAGCAGGGCAGACAGTTACGAGCAGTACTTC
TRBJ2-1 TRBV2 TRBD2 once CASSGTSVPYNEQFF TGTGCCAGCAGTGGGACTAGCGTTCCCTACAATGAGCAGTTCTTC
TRBJ1-1 TRBV29-1 . . CSVRGLQGIRPEAFF TGCAGCGTCCGCGGATTACAGGGAATTCGGCCTGAAGCTTTCTTT
TRBJ1-6 TRBV19 TRBD1 few CASSIGDSAPNSPLHF TGTGCCAGTAGTATAGGGGACAGTGCCCCGAATTCACCCCTCCACTTT
TRBJ1-5 TRBV4-1 TRBD1 . CASSQGQGANEPQHF TGCGCCAGCAGCCAAGGACAGGGGGCTAATGAGCCCCAGCATTTT
TRBJ2-7 TRBV4-1 . . CASSQGWGLSYEQYF TGCGCCAGCAGCCAGGGTTGGGGGCTCTCCTACGAGCAGTACTTC
TRBJ2-7 TRBV28 TRBD2 medium-sized CASSLVDKRGEQYF TGTGCCAGCAGTTTGGTGGACAAGCGGGGCGAGCAGTACTTC
TRBJ2-3 TRBV11-3 TRBD1 . CASSLFPGQGRGDTQYF TGTGCCAGCAGCTTATTTCCGGGACAGGGGAGGGGAGATACGCAGTATTTT
TRBJ1-2 TRBV28 . once CASSLIFELQGSGYTF TGTGCCAGCAGTTTGATTTTCGAATTACAGGGTTCGGGCTACACCTTC
TRBJ1-1 TRBV29-1 . few CSVMGFYTEAFF TGCAGCGTCATGGGATTTTACACTGAAGCTTTCTTT
TRBJ1-5 TRBV6-5 . . CATSPSGVQNQPQHF TGTGCCACCTCACCCTCGGGTGTGCAAAATCAGCCCCAGCATTTT
TRBJ1-2 TRBV5-1 . . CASSDGQLPNYGYTF TGCGCCAGCAGCGACGGACAGCTACCGAACTATGGCTACACCTTC
TRBJ2-3 TRBV5-1 TRBD2 medium-sized CASSLSGGRSTDTQYF TGCGCCAGCAGCTTGAGCGGGGGGCGTAGCACAGATACGCAGTATTTT
TRBJ2-7 TRBV5-1 TRBD1 . CASSSGTGGYYEQYF TGCGCCAGCAGTAGCGGGACAGGGGGATACTACGAGCAGTACTTC
TRBJ2-5 TRBV5-1 . once CASSLAQGLETQYF TGCGCCAGCAGCTTGGCTCAGGGTCTAGAGACCCAGTACTTC
TRBJ2-7 TRBV27 TRBD2 . CASSPGTSGSHSYEQYF TGTGCCAGCAGTCCTGGGACTAGCGGGTCCCACTCCTACGAGCAGTACTTC
TRBJ1-2 TRBV7-8 . . CASSLGQNGYTF TGTGCCAGCAGCTTAGGTCAGAATGGCTACACCTTC
TRBJ2-7 TRBV19 . . CASSMFRGYEQYF TGTGCCAGTAGTATGTTCCGCGGCTACGAGCAGTACTTC
TRBJ2-7 TRBV4-1 . . CASSQAPAPSYEQYF TGCGCCAGCAGCCAAGCCCCAGCCCCCTCCTACGAGCAGTACTTC
TRBJ1-1 TRBV7-9 TRBD1 . CASSLGGGAWDRANTEAFF TGTGCCAGCAGCTTAGGAGGAGGGGCCTGGGACAGAGCGAACACTGAAGCTTTCTTT
TRBJ2-2 TRBV9 . . CASSSHIAGELFF TGTGCCAGCAGCTCACACATCGCCGGGGAGCTGTTTTTT